This is a list of T cell receptor beta chains from one sample in a study of vaccination effects on CD4 cells after COVID-19. Their antigens remain unidentified. Profiling relied on immunoSEQ multiplex PCR, and the TCRdb table lists in-frame clones only, not all of them. Of some 50,000 clones listed, about 70% are singletons. The source was CD4+ T cells from PBMCs cultured with HCoV-OC43 spike peptides, collected after COVID-19 vaccination. The receptors were gathered from a human donor who received a COVID-19 vaccine. Each CDR3 is given with its conserved first and last residue.

TRBV7-8	TRBJ2-5	CASSLAGLLETQYF
TRBV12-3/TRBV12-4	TRBJ1-4	CASSLREKLFF
TRBV5-5	TRBJ1-6	CASSLRRKDTRGANSPLHF
TRBV7-9	TRBJ1-4	CASSLGTGGEKLFF
TRBV5-8	TRBJ1-6	CASSLVRGNIPTDDSPLHF
TRBV7-2	TRBJ1-1	CASSLSGTNTEAFF
TRBV18	TRBJ2-2	CASSPQDLNTGELFF
TRBV6-6	TRBJ2-7	CASSYTDIYEQYF
TRBV6-1	TRBJ2-3	CASSEHSGRGTDTQYF
TRBV5-1	TRBJ2-3	CASSQDRGDTDTQYF
TRBV3-1/TRBV3-2	TRBJ2-1	CASTRLGGHEQFF
TRBV4-1	TRBJ1-2	CASSLQGLGGYTF
TRBV6-4	TRBJ2-1	CASSEQGGLTAGEKQFF
TRBV6-6	TRBJ1-1	CASSTVRGNTEAFF
TRBV10-3	TRBJ2-7	CAASPGPSREQYF
TRBV6-5	TRBJ1-1	CASSYSLINEAFF
TRBV5-6	TRBJ1-1	CASIPINPRQGAGDTEAFF
TRBV5-4	TRBJ1-1	CASSLGQGVTEAFF
TRBV5-4	TRBJ2-1	CASSPKGGEVSYNEQFF
TRBV18	TRBJ1-5	CASSQGRGNQPQHF
TRBV3-1/TRBV3-2	TRBJ2-7	CASSQAGTEQYF
TRBV4-2	TRBJ1-4	CASSQPGHTNEKLFF
TRBV11-2	TRBJ2-5	CASSFSTSGGWRAETQYF
TRBV29-1	TRBJ1-5	CSVVIQDNQPQHF
TRBV2	TRBJ1-5	CASRGWRDQPQHF
TRBV6-1	TRBJ1-2	CASSEIWTGGSGYTF
TRBV7-7	TRBJ2-5	CASSLGYQKTQYF
TRBV6-5	TRBJ2-2	CASSYDSGGATGELFF
TRBV5-1	TRBJ2-2	CASSLPRTADTGELFF
TRBV25-1	TRBJ1-1	CASSEKGGVNTEAFF
TRBV27	TRBJ1-6	CASKVGLAHDSPLHF
TRBV7-2	TRBJ1-5	CASSNQGVNQPQHF
TRBV5-1	TRBJ2-1	CASSLAASGRASEQFF
TRBV5-1	TRBJ2-7	CASRVQDSEQYF
TRBV27	TRBJ2-1	CASSPRTGTYSYNEQFF
TRBV30	TRBJ2-7	CAWSRDSYSYEQYF
TRBV9	TRBJ1-1	CASSVESRGLNTEAFF
TRBV6-6	TRBJ2-7	CASSSAGVGEQYF
TRBV25-1	TRBJ2-1	CASSPRLAGADNEQFF
TRBV5-1	TRBJ2-3	CASSLVASTDTQYF
TRBV6-5	TRBJ1-1	CASSTRTGLGAEAFF
TRBV9	TRBJ2-7	CASSVEGGPNSYEQYF
TRBV24-1	TRBJ2-2	CATSVGGDLNTGELFF
TRBV25-1	TRBJ1-1	CASSGFFVTDVNTEAFF
TRBV6-4	TRBJ2-2	CASSVGASGELFF
TRBV12-3/TRBV12-4	TRBJ1-1	CASRRTGGTEAFF
TRBV4-2	TRBJ2-7	CASSQDQDRGRDEQYF
TRBV5-6	TRBJ2-7	CASSPDLAGAHEQYF